This T cell receptor beta chain appears in the sequencing data of a study of blood T cell repertoires in COVID-19. Study overall: Samples came from the United States, Italy and Spain, spanning acute and convalescent COVID-19. Sources were T cells, B-cell-depleted T cells, or PBMCs; the material itself was cDNA or gDNA.

Per the original data handling: Estimates of nucleated cell counts were drawn from the amplification of reference gene primers. Repertoires were generated with immunoSEQ multiplex PCR, while TCRdb's copy carries only in-frame clones and drops some. V, J and clone size are taken as reported in that table, and D and trimming were inferred from the DNA itself. The sample lists tens of thousands of clones, around nine tenths seen once, with around 7% in the top ten. Seattle participants joined during active infection and were tracked over time. CDR3 length: 15 residues. The rearrangement links TRBV21-1 to TRBJ1-6; the table's D call, TRBD1, was not checked against the DNA. TRBV21-1 is described as a pseudogene. The sample comprised peripheral blood. This receptor was taken from a man aged 40-55 years with COVID-19, enrolled during active disease. CDR3 DNA sequence: TGTGCCAGCAGCGCAGCCGGGACAGGGGATTCACCCCTCCACTTT. This encodes CASSAAGTGDSPLHF.